This paragraph covers one T cell receptor (beta chain) sequence. What it binds is unknown. Germline lookup yields CDR1 MNHEY and CDR2 SVGAGI. This CDR3 has 14 residues. V was pared by 2 bases and J by 0 bases, with 7 bases between. The sample originates from a study of cytomegalovirus exposure and HLA in healthy donors. Study-level findings and limits: Researchers had no immune exposure information except CMV serostatus available.

The PCR made use of 60 Vbeta and 13 Jbeta primers. Per the original data handling: In a later analysis, the count reached roughly 80 million unique TCR beta chains, with roughly 11 million shared. The data were produced by immunoSEQ multiplex PCR, yet TCRdb's version contains in-frame clones alone and is incomplete. V and J calls and clone size come straight from that table; D and trimming were deduced from the DNA. Here the sample spans 200,000 or so clones, about 90% being singletons. The receptor's source is a girl in the first two years of life in good health and CMV-seronegative. The chain couples TRBV6-5 to TRBJ1-1, with D possibly TRBD1 on 6 matching bases. Sequencing used PBMCs. The DNA of the CDR3 is TGTGCCAGCAGTTACGACAGGATGAACACTGAAGCTTTCTTT. Its protein is CASSYDRMNTEAFF.